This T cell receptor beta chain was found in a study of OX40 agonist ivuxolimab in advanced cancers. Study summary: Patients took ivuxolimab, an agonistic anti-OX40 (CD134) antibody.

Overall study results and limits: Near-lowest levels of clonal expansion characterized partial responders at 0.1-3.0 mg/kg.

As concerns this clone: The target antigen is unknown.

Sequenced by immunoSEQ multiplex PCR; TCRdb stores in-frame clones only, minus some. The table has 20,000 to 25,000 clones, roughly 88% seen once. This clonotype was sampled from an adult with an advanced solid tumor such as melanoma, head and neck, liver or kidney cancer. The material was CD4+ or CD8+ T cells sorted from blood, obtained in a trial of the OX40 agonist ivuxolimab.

CDR3: CASSVPPRTKGPQHF. Here the CDR3 DNA reads TGTGCCAGCAGTGTTCCCCCGAGGACTAAGGGGCCCCAGCATTTT. The rearrangement joins TRBV6-4 to TRBJ1-5; D is unresolved. Per the germline V gene, CDR1 is MRHNA and CDR2 is SNTAGT. Trimming pared 4 bases from V and 9 bases from J, leaving 19 bases between. The CDR3 loop spans 15 amino acids.